Each of the 26 T cell receptor beta chains below was sequenced from the same sample in a study of response to subunit inactivated influenza vaccine (dated by TCRdb to 2016 to 2018). The library came from RT-PCR. Sequencing was performed on an Illumina HiSeq 2500. TCRdb trimmed the raw reads at Q25, called clones with MiXCR and kept productive beta chains. Identical CDR3 protein sequences are pooled into one entry, listed with their most common genes and DNA. In all, the sample holds some 640,000 distinct CDR3 sequences, and 11% to 15% of those were seen once. The top ten clonotypes cover around 6.5% of the sample. Sequenced material: PBMCs from blood, taken around two weeks before vaccination. The receptors were sampled from a man aged 45-60 years who received an inactivated influenza vaccine. Donor details come from another sample of the same person, matched by shared clones.

V and J are TRBV6-6 and TRBJ1-6; possibly TRBD1 for D (6 bases). Trimming left V 4 bases short and J 13 bases short, with 14 bases between. CDR1 is MNHNY and CDR2 is SVGAGI in the germline V gene (reference sequence). CDR3 length: 13 residues. The CDR3 sequence is CASSSDSQGPLHF. CDR3 bases: TGTGCCAGCAGTTCGGACAGCCAGGGGCCCCTCCACTTT.

This clonotype has just a few counts. V is TRBV7-9 and J is TRBJ1-1, with 10 bases fitting TRBD1. The CDR3 has 15 residues. Germline V gives CDR1 SEHNR, CDR2 FQNEAQ (reference sequence). The ends lost 5 bases at V and 4 bases at J; junction bases unmatched: 7. Here the CDR3 reads CASSATGQGFTEAFF. The CDR3 DNA follows: TGTGCCAGCAGCGCCACGGGACAGGGGTTCACTGAAGCTTTCTTT.

This clonotype was detected once. The chain links TRBV5-1 to TRBJ1-2, with a possible D match to TRBD1 (6 bases). V shed 0 bases and J shed 7 bases, with 19 bases lying between them. The CDR3 has 16 residues. The germline CDR1 and CDR2 sequences are SGHRS and YFSETQ. DNA of the CDR3: TGCGCCAGCAGCTTGGCCGCAGGGGTGGTTAGTGGTGGCTACACCTTC. This translates into CASSLAAGVVSGGYTF. Full variable domain (rest looked up from reference TRBV5-1 and TRBJ1-2): KAGVTQTPRYLIKTRGQQVTLSCSPISGHRSVSWYQQTPGQGLQFLFEYFSETQRNKGNFPGRFSGRQFSNSRSEMNVSTLELGDSALYLCASSLAAGVVSGGYTFGSGTRLTVV.

In this sample, this clonotype turned up a few times. V and J are TRBV20-1 and TRBJ1-4, with no clear D. Germline CDR1 and CDR2: DFQATT and SNEGSKA (reference sequence). V shed 7 bases and J shed 6 bases, with 9 bases lying between them. The CDR3 runs 11 residues. Here the CDR3 DNA reads TGCAGTGTCGCCCGCGATGAAAAACTGTTTTTT. Protein sequence: CSVARDEKLFF.

This clonotype showed up many times. The chain uses TRBV7-2 and TRBJ1-1; 7 bases map to TRBD1. This CDR3 spans 15 amino acids. Germline V gene lookup returns CDR1 SGHTA and CDR2 FQGNSA. J gave up 1 base and V 5 bases, and 7 bases lay outside the gene matches. This chain's CDR3 is CASSLTGTENTEAFF. CDR3 bases: TGTGCCAGCAGCCTAACGGGGACAGAGAACACTGAAGCTTTCTTT.

This clonotype was seen at least ten times. CDR3 coding DNA: TGTGCCAGCAGTTTGGAGTCTGAGCAGTTCTTC. Encoded protein: CASSLESEQFF. V gene TRBV11-2 combines with J gene TRBJ2-1; no clear D gene. V gave up 6 bases and J gave up 9 bases, with 9 bases separating them. The CDR3 length is 11 residues. Looked up from germline, CDR1 is SGHAT and CDR2 is FQNNGV.

The V call is TRBV7-9, the J call TRBJ2-7; D gene uncertain. The CDR3 is 11 amino acids. V lost 5 bases to trimming and J lost 10 bases, with 12 bases between them. Germline CDR1 and CDR2: SEHNR and FQNEAQ (reference sequence). DNA of the CDR3: TGTGCCAGCAGCCATAATTATCAACAGTACTTC. This codes for CASSHNYQQYF.

As regards this clonotype: The junction departs from germline at one end; a sequencing error may be responsible. The J gene is TRBJ2-3, the V gene TRBV5-6; possibly TRBD2 for D (6 bases). The CDR3 covers 14 residues. The V gene's germline CDR1 is SGHDT and CDR2 YYEEEE. CDR3 DNA sequence: TGTCCCAGCAGCTTTGGGGGGTATACAGATACGCAGTATTTT. Translated, it gives CPSSFGGYTDTQYF.

The chain joins TRBV9 to TRBJ2-1; D is ambiguous. CDR3 length: 17 residues. Deletions cut 0 bases from V and 0 bases from J, with 13 bases between. Germline V gene lookup returns CDR1 SGDLS and CDR2 YYNGEE. This CDR3 is CASSVGLTGSSYNEQFF. In DNA, the CDR3 is TGTGCCAGCAGCGTAGGACTGACCGGAAGCTCCTACAATGAGCAGTTCTTC.

This clonotype has at least ten counts. CDR3 amino acids: CSARDQRSGRASYEQYF. CDR3 in DNA: TGCAGTGCTAGAGATCAAAGGAGCGGGAGGGCCTCCTACGAGCAGTACTTC. The chain carries TRBV20-1 and TRBJ2-7, with 10 nucleotides matching TRBD2. V shed 0 bases, J shed 0 bases, and the junction held 8 bases outside the gene matches. The CDR3 runs 17 residues. Germline V CDR1 and CDR2: DFQATT, SNEGSKA (reference sequence).

The genes are TRBV20-1 and TRBJ2-1; either TRBD1 or TRBD2 may fit D (7 bases each). V shed 6 bases and J shed 11 bases, with 14 bases lying between them. The CDR3 totals 11 residues. The germline V gene encodes CDR1 DFQATT and CDR2 SNEGSKA (reference sequence). CDR3 residues: CSASQGGQQFF. Written as DNA, the CDR3 is TGCAGTGCCTCCCAGGGGGGGCAGCAGTTCTTC.

The chain has TRBV5-1 and TRBJ2-2; no reliable D call. V was trimmed by 0 bases and J by 0 bases, leaving 9 bases between them. CDR1 and CDR2 (germline): SGHRS, YFSETQ. The CDR3 runs to 16 residues. In DNA form, the CDR3 reads TGCGCCAGCAGCTTGGAGGTCAGAACGAACACCGGGGAGCTGTTTTTT. It codes for CASSLEVRTNTGELFF.

This clonotype appeared a few times. This rearrangement joins TRBV7-2 to TRBJ1-3; D remains unclear. Germline assignment: CDR1 SGHTA and CDR2 FQGNSA. Trimming cost V 2 bases and J 4 bases, with 9 bases left between them. This CDR3 has 14 residues. The CDR3 here is CASSLISYGNTIYF. Here the CDR3 DNA reads TGTGCCAGCAGCTTAATTTCATACGGAAACACCATATATTTT.

This clonotype showed up just a few times. The chain combines TRBV6-5 with TRBJ1-1, with TRBD1 matching 9 bases. The CDR3 totals 16 residues. Germline CDR1 is MNHEY and CDR2 is SVGAGI. Unmatched junction bases numbered 8, after V lost 2 bases and J lost 4 bases. The CDR3 coding sequence is TGTGCCAGCAGTTACGATTGGACAGGGGCAGTCACTGAAGCTTTCTTT. Its translation is CASSYDWTGAVTEAFF.

In its sample, this clonotype was seen many times. This sequence joins TRBV6-2 or TRBV6-3 and TRBJ2-5; D gene unclear. The CDR3 is 13 residues long. Trimming left V 6 bases short and J 0 bases short, with 8 bases between. Germline loops: CDR1 MNHEY, CDR2 SVGEGT. DNA for the CDR3: TGTGCCAGCAGACTCGACTACCAAGAGACCCAGTACTTC. This codes for CASRLDYQETQYF.

This clonotype was counted a few times. This chain connects TRBV12-3 or TRBV12-4 to TRBJ2-4, with 7 bases lining up with TRBD2. The CDR3 is 16 amino acids. After removal of 6 bases from V and 2 bases from J, the junction contained 10 bases not matched to a gene. This CDR3 is CASRLTGGGSKNIQYF. The CDR3 DNA follows: TGTGCCAGCAGACTAACGGGGGGAGGGTCCAAAAACATTCAGTACTTC.

This clonotype appeared many times. V usage is TRBV5-1 and J usage is TRBJ1-1; D is uncertain. The V gene's germline CDR1 is SGHRS and CDR2 YFSETQ. The CDR3 extends over 14 amino acids. V shed 3 bases and J shed 5 bases, with 14 bases lying between them. CDR3 bases: TGCGCCAGCAGCTCCGACACGGGCGAGACTGAAGCTTTCTTT. Its translation: CASSSDTGETEAFF.

The rearrangement links TRBV6-2 or TRBV6-3 to TRBJ1-5; 7 bases agree with TRBD1. There are 15 residues in the CDR3. Germline values: CDR1 MNHEY, CDR2 SVGEGT. Trimming cost V 0 bases and J 4 bases; bases outside gene matches: 3. DNA of the CDR3: TGTGCCAGCAGTTACTCGACAGGGCGAAATCAGCCCCAGCATTTT. This codes for CASSYSTGRNQPQHF.

This clonotype has at least ten counts. The chain links TRBV5-1 to TRBJ2-7; the D is unclear. V lost 0 bases and J lost 2, with 6 bases in between. CDR1 is SGHRS, CDR2 YFSETQ, per germline. This CDR3 is 13 amino acids long. The CDR3 nucleotides are TGCGCCAGCAGCTTGGTTCCAGCCTACGAGCAGTACTTC. Protein sequence: CASSLVPAYEQYF.

This clonotype was seen at least ten times. This sequence joins TRBV14 and TRBJ2-7; D gene uncertain. Germline V gene data show CDR1 as SGHDN and CDR2 as FVKESK. The CDR3 has 14 residues. The V end lost 1 base, the J end lost 0 bases, and 7 bases lay between the germline ends. The chain's CDR3 is CASSQGVVSYEQYF. The CDR3 bases are TGTGCCAGCAGCCAAGGGGTGGTCTCCTACGAGCAGTACTTC.

This clonotype turned up a few times. This chain connects TRBV6-2 or TRBV6-3 to TRBJ2-3; 8 bases align to TRBD2. The ends lost 0 bases at V and 0 bases at J; junction bases unmatched: 5. The CDR3 is 17 amino acids. Germline V gene sequence: CDR1 MNHEY, CDR2 SVGEGT. CDR3 in amino acids: CASSYSRTSRSTDTQYF. The CDR3 DNA sequence: TGTGCCAGCAGTTACTCCCGGACTAGCCGAAGCACAGATACGCAGTATTTT.

The chain carries TRBV18 and TRBJ1-6, with D unresolved. V shed 6 bases and J shed 7 bases, with 10 bases lying between them. Germline V CDR1 and CDR2: KGHSH, LQKENI. CDR3 length: 13 amino acids. The CDR3 region is CASSPNGNSPLHF. CDR3 bases: TGTGCCAGCTCGCCGAACGGGAATTCACCCCTCCACTTT.

There are a few counts of this clonotype. The J gene is TRBJ2-7, the V gene TRBV28; 7 positions agree with TRBD1. Germline V gene sequence: CDR1 MDHEN, CDR2 SYDVKM. V lost 8 bases to trimming and J lost 0 bases; unmatched junction nucleotides: 4. The CDR3 length is 13 residues. In nucleotides, the CDR3 is TGTGCCAGCCGGGGACAGCTCTCCTACGAGCAGTACTTC. This sequence encodes CASRGQLSYEQYF.

The chain recombines TRBV28 with TRBJ1-4; 7 bases map to TRBD1. This CDR3 comprises 13 residues. The ends lost 10 bases at V and 7 bases at J; junction bases unmatched: 9. Germline CDR1 reads MDHEN; CDR2 reads SYDVKM. CDR3 sequence: CATQGRGFEKLFF. In DNA form, the CDR3 reads TGTGCCACGCAGGGCAGGGGGTTTGAAAAACTGTTTTTT.

The chain combines TRBV12-3 or TRBV12-4 with TRBJ2-7; the D gene could be TRBD1 or TRBD2 (5 bases each). This CDR3 contains 14 residues. The V and J ends lost 4 bases and 4 bases respectively, with 14 bases between them. CDR3 sequence: CASSWAGTEYEQYF. The DNA for the CDR3 is TGTGCCAGCAGTTGGGCCGGGACCGAGTACGAGCAGTACTTC.

The gene calls are TRBV28 and TRBJ2-7; 10 bases line up with TRBD1. The V and J ends lost 7 bases and 4 bases, in that order; junction bases with no gene match: 10. Germline CDR1 is MDHEN and CDR2 is SYDVKM. The CDR3 sequence is 15 residues long. The CDR3 DNA is TGTGCCAGCACCGATTCCGGGACAGGGGTGTACGAGCAGTACTTC. It encodes CASTDSGTGVYEQYF.